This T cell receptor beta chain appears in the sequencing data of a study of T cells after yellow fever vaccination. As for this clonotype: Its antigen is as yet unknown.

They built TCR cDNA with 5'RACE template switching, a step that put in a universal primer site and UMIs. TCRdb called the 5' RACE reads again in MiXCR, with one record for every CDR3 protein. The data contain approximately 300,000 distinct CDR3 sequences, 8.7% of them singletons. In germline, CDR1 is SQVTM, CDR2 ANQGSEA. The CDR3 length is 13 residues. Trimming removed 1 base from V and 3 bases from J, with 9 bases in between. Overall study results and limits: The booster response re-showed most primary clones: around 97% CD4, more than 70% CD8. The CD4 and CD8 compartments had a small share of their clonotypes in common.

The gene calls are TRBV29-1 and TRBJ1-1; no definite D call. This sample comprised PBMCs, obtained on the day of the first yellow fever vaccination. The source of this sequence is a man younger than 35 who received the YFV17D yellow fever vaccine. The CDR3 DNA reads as TGCAGCGTTGAAGCGAGGAGGTACACTGAAGCTTTCTTT. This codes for CSVEARRYTEAFF.